The 13 T cell receptor beta chains below come from one sample, sequenced in a study of T cell clonality in common variable immunodeficiency. Assay: immunoSEQ multiplex PCR; the TCRdb copy retains only in-frame clones and omits some. The record shows 40,000 to 45,000 clones for this sample, with no singletons present. Sequenced material: peripheral blood mononuclear cells. These receptor sequences come from a person between 18 and 75 years old in good health.

CDR3 DNA, as far as it was read: TGTGCCAGTAGAACGTCAGGGACAGCCTACGAG. Translating it yields CASRTSGTAYE. The CDR3 in full is CASRTSGTAYEQYF. The chain carries TRBV19 and TRBJ2-7; TRBD1 aligns across 7 bases. The CDR3 end falls 3 residues outside the read, so it is completed with the germline J gene. Germline-derived CDR1 and CDR2 are LNHDA and SQIVND (reference sequence). J was trimmed by 2 bases and V by 6 bases; bases with no gene match: 7. The CDR3 loop spans 14 amino acids.

This clone has a count of ten or more. From the germline J gene comes the end of the CDR3, since the read stops 3 residues before it. The chain couples TRBV7-6 to TRBJ2-7; D unclear. CDR1 and CDR2 (germline): SGHVS, FNYEAQ. The CDR3 runs to 13 residues. V lost 1 base and J lost 3, with 7 bases in between. Incomplete CDR3 DNA: TGTGCCAGCAGCTTAGAGGGCTACTACGAG. It specifies CASSLEGYYE. The full CDR3 is CASSLEGYYEQYF.

This clone occurred many times. With the read ending 3 residues before the CDR3 end, the germline J gene is used to fill in that end. V gene TRBV29-1 combines with J gene TRBJ2-1; 7 bases fit TRBD1. CDR1 is SQVTM, CDR2 ANQGSEA, per germline. The length of the CDR3 is 14 residues. Trimming cost V 5 bases and J 5 bases; bases outside gene matches: 9. CDR3 DNA, as far as it was read: TGCAGCGTTACCGGGACAGCCGTCCACAATGAG. It encodes CSVTGTAVHNE. The entire CDR3 protein reads CSVTGTAVHNEQFF.

Many counts were recorded for this clone. Read sequence stops 3 residues before the CDR3 end, and the germline J gene provides the missing end. The chain employs TRBV6-2 or TRBV6-3 and TRBJ2-4; tentatively, D is TRBD1 (6 bases). The CDR3 has 12 amino acids. Germline V CDR1 and CDR2: MNHEY, SVGEGT. Trimming left V 5 bases short and J 8 bases short, with 10 bases between. The CDR3 sequence is CASSNNRDIQYF. The CDR3 bases that were read are TGTGCCAGCAGTAATAACAGGGACATT.

This clone was counted at least ten times. The read ends 3 residues before the CDR3 terminus; that terminus is restored from the germline J gene. V and J are TRBV5-4 and TRBJ2-1, with 9 bases lining up with TRBD1. Germline values: CDR1 SGHNT, CDR2 YYREEE (reference sequence). The CDR3 is 15 amino acids. V lost 4 bases, J lost 9 bases, and 11 bases stayed unmatched. The CDR3 loop is CASSTGPGQGGEQFF. The sequenced part of the CDR3 DNA is TGTGCCAGCAGCACAGGACCGGGACAGGGAGGTGAG.

Ten or more counts support this clone. The read ends 3 residues before the CDR3 terminus; that terminus is restored from the germline J gene. This chain links TRBV19 with TRBJ1-2; D gene ambiguous. The CDR3 runs to 13 residues. Trimming removed 2 bases from V and 6 bases from J, with 10 bases in between. Germline lookup yields CDR1 LNHDA and CDR2 SQIVND (reference sequence). CDR3 residues: CASSITDLHGYTF. CDR3 DNA, as far as it was read: TGTGCCAGTAGTATAACAGACCTTCATGGC.

This clone was recorded many times. The read is 3 residues too short to cover the CDR3 end, so that end is filled in from the germline J gene. The chain joins TRBV7-9 to TRBJ2-7; 10 bases line up with TRBD2. This CDR3 has 15 amino acids. V gave up 5 bases and J gave up 0 bases; unmatched junction bases: 4. The V gene's germline CDR1 is SEHNR and CDR2 FQNEAQ (reference sequence). Partial CDR3 DNA: TGTGCCAGCAGCAACGAGCGGGAGGGCTCCTACGAG. It specifies CASSNEREGSYE. The CDR3 reads in full as CASSNEREGSYEQYF.

About this clone itself: The read stops 3 residues short of the end of the CDR3; the missing end is completed from the germline J gene. The J gene is TRBJ2-7, the V gene TRBV10-3; tentative D call: TRBD1 (5 bases). The CDR3 totals 14 residues. CDR1 ENHRY and CDR2 SYGVKD come from the germline V gene. V lost 2 bases to trimming and J lost 6 bases, with 14 bases between them. The CDR3 sequence: CAISEDQGSCEQYF. Incomplete CDR3 DNA: TGTGCCATCAGTGAGGATCAGGGAAGCTGCGAG.

By share, this clone counts as medium-sized. With the read ending 3 residues before the CDR3 end, the germline J gene is used to fill in that end. The same CDR3 is also encoded by other DNA sequences in this sample. This chain uses TRBV30 with TRBJ1-1; possibly TRBD1 for D (5 bases). V was pared by 1 base and J by 0 bases, with 6 bases between. The length of the CDR3 is 13 residues. CDR1 and CDR2 (germline): GTSNPN, SVGIG (reference sequence). The DNA read from the CDR3 is TGTGCCTGGAGTGAAGGGGTGAACACTGAA. This gives the protein CAWSEGVNTE. The complete CDR3 reads CAWSEGVNTEAFF. Full variable domain (remainder filled in from reference TRBV30 and TRBJ1-1): SQTIHQWPATLVQPVGSPLSLECTVEGTSNPNLYWYRQAAGRGLQLLFYSVGIGQISSEVPQNLSASRPQDRQFILSSKKLLLSDSGFYLCAWSEGVNTEAFFGQGTRLTVV.

At least ten counts were recorded for this clone. Read sequence stops 3 residues before the CDR3 end, and the germline J gene provides the missing end. This chain uses TRBV2 with TRBJ1-5; weak D call: TRBD1 (6 bases). V shed 5 bases and J shed 0 bases, with 11 bases lying between them. The germline V gene encodes CDR1 SNHLY and CDR2 FYNNEI. The CDR3 runs to 15 residues. The sequenced part of the CDR3 DNA is TGTGCCAGCAGTTACGACAGGAATAGCAATCAGCCC. Its protein product is CASSYDRNSNQP. The full CDR3 sequence reads CASSYDRNSNQPQHF.

This clone was detected many times. The read ends 3 residues early relative to the CDR3; the germline J gene fills the gap. The V gene is TRBV5-6, the J gene TRBJ2-5, with 10 nucleotides matching TRBD1. Germline-derived CDR1 and CDR2 are SGHDT and YYEEEE. The J segment lost 2 bases and the V segment lost 4 bases, leaving 5 bases of the junction unmatched. This CDR3 region has 15 residues. CDR3 bases read: TGTGCCAGCAGCCTCCGGACAGGGGGTCAAGAGACC. Translation gives CASSLRTGGQET. The CDR3 as a whole reads CASSLRTGGQETQYF.

Ten or more counts support this clone. Read sequence stops 3 residues before the CDR3 end, and the germline J gene provides the missing end. This CDR3 is also generated by other DNA sequences in the sample. The chain links TRBV5-1 to TRBJ1-4; weak D call: TRBD1 (5 bases). V gave up 2 bases and J gave up 7 bases, with 12 bases separating them. CDR3 length: 14 amino acids. The germline CDR1 and CDR2 sequences are SGHRS and YFSETQ. Incomplete CDR3 DNA: TGCGCCAGCAGCTTCCAGGGCGGGGGTGAAAAA. Its protein product is CASSFQGGGEK. The complete CDR3 sequence is CASSFQGGGEKLFF.

The sample holds many counts of this clone. CDR3 sequence: CASTGPGQGAGYGYTF. The part of the CDR3 DNA that was read is TGTGCCAGCACCGGGCCGGGACAGGGAGCGGGCTATGGC. The chain couples TRBV5-4 to TRBJ1-2; 9 positions agree with TRBD1. The missing CDR3 end, 3 residues past where the read stops, is filled in from the germline J gene. J lost 4 bases, V lost 6 bases, and 13 bases had no gene match. The CDR3 is 16 amino acids. CDR1 and CDR2 from the germline V gene are SGHNT and YYREEE (reference sequence).